The entry that follows covers one T cell receptor (beta chain) sequence. The antigen is not known. The data belong to a study of beta chain features in type 1 diabetes. Study findings and constraints: Within the patient group, naive, central memory and Treg TCRB repertoires appeared more similar to each other than within healthy donors.

Reverse transcribing all isolated RNA meant expressed TCRB transcripts were sequenced. Produced via immunoSEQ multiplex PCR; TCRdb's table is partial and in-frame only. Seen here are 400,000 to 600,000 clones, around 30% observed once, and the top ten hold 0.05% to 0.07%. This clonotype was obtained from a man between 18 and 29 years old in good health. The source material was naive CD4+ T cells from blood.

CDR3 protein: CSVDRAATGELFF. DNA of the CDR3: TGCAGCGTTGACAGGGCGGCCACCGGGGAGCTGTTTTTT. The chain recombines TRBV29-1 with TRBJ2-2; the D gene is possibly TRBD1 (5 bases). Germline-derived CDR1 and CDR2 are SQVTM and ANQGSEA. The CDR3 is 13 amino acids. The V end lost 3 bases, the J end lost 4 bases, and 9 bases lay between the germline ends.